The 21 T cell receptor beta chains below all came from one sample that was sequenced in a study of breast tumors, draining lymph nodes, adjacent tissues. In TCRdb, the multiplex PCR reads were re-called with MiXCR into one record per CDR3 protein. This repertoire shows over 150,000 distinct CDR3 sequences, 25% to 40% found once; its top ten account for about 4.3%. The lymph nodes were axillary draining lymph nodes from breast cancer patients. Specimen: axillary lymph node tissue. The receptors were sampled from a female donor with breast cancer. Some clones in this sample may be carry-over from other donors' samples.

The CDR3 nucleotides are TGTGCCAGCAGGACCGAGGGGGGGAAGAATTCACCCCTCCACTTT. This sequence encodes CASRTEGGKNSPLHF. The chain combines TRBV12-3 or TRBV12-4 with TRBJ1-6, with D perhaps TRBD1 (6 bases). Between the trimmed V and J ends, which lost 6 bases and 7 bases, there was a span of 16 bases. CDR3 length: 15 amino acids.

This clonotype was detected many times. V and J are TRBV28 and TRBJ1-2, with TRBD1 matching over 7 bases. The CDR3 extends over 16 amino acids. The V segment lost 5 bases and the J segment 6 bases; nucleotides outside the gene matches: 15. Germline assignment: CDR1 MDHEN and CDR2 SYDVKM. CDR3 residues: CASSPTTGVWLHGYTF. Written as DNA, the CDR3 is TGTGCCAGCAGTCCTACTACAGGGGTGTGGCTCCATGGCTACACCTTC.

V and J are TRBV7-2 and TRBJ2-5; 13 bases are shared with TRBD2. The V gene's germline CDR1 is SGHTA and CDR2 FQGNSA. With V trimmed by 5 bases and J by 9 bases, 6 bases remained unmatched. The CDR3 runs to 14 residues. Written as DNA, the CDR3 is TGTGCCAGCAGCCCTCAACTAGCGGGGGGGGCCCAGTACTTC. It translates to CASSPQLAGGAQYF.

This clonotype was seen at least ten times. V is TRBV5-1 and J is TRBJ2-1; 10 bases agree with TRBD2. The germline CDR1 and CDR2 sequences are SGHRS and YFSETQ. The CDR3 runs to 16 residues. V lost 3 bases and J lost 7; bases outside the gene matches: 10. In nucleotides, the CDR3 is TGCGCCAGCAGCTCCTATCAGGGAGCGGGGGGGAATGAGCAGTTCTTC. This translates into CASSSYQGAGGNEQFF.

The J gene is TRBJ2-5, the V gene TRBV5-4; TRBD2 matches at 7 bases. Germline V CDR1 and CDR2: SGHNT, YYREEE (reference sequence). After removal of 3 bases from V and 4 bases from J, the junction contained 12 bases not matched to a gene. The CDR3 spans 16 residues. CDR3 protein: CASSSGSARGIETQYF. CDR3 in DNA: TGTGCCAGCAGCTCCGGGAGTGCGCGGGGGATAGAGACCCAGTACTTC.

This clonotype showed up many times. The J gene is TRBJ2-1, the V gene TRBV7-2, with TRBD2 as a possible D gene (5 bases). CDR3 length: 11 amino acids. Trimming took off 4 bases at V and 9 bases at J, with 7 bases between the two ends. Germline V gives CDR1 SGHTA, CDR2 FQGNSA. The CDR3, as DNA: TGTGCCAGCAGCTCCGAGGGTGAGCAGTTCTTC. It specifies CASSSEGEQFF. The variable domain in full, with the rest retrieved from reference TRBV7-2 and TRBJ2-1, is GAGVSQSPSNKVTEKGKDVELRCDPISGHTALYWYRQSLGQGLEFLIYFQGNSAPDKSGLPSDRFSAERTGGSVSTLTIQRTQQEDSAVYLCASSSEGEQFFGPGTRLTVL.

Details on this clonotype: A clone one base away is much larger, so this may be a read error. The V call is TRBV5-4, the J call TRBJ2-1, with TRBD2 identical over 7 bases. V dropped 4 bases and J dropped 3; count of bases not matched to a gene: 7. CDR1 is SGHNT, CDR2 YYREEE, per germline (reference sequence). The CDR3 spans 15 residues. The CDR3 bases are TGTGCCAGCAGCGCCACTAGCGCAGGCTACAATGAGCAGTTCTTC. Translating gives CASSATSAGYNEQFF. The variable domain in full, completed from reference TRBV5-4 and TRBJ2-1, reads ETGVTQSPTHLIKTRGQQVTLRCSSQSGHNTVSWYQQALGQGPQFIFQYYREEENGRGNFPPRFSGLQFPNYSSELNVNALELDDSALYLCASSATSAGYNEQFFGPGTRLTVL.

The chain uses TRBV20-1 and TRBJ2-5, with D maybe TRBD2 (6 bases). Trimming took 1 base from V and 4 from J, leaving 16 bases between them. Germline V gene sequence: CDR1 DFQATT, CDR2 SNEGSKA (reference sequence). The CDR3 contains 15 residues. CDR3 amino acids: CSARGPGLPRETQYF. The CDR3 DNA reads TGCAGTGCTAGAGGCCCGGGACTCCCTCGAGAGACCCAGTACTTC.

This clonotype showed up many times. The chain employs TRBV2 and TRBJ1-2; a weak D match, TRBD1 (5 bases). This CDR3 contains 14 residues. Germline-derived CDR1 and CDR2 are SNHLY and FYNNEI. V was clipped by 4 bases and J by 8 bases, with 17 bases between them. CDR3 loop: CASSVGDHYGGYTF. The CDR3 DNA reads TGTGCCAGCAGTGTTGGGGACCACTATGGAGGCTACACCTTC.

The CDR3 protein is CASSHGTSGGTDTQYF. In nucleotides, the CDR3 is TGTGCCAGCAGTCACGGGACTAGCGGAGGAACAGATACGCAGTATTTT. The chain has TRBV6-6 and TRBJ2-3; 11 nucleotides match TRBD2. Germline CDR1 and CDR2: MNHNY and SVGAGI (reference sequence). The CDR3 is made up of 16 amino acids. The trim removed 5 bases at V and 3 bases at J, leaving 7 bases unmatched.

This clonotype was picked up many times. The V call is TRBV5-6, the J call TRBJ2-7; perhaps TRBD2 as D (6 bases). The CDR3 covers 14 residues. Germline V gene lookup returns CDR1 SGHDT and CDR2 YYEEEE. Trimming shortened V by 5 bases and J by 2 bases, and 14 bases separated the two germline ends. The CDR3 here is CASRPAGSTYEQYF. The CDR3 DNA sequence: TGTGCCAGCAGACCAGCCGGGAGCACCTACGAGCAGTACTTC.

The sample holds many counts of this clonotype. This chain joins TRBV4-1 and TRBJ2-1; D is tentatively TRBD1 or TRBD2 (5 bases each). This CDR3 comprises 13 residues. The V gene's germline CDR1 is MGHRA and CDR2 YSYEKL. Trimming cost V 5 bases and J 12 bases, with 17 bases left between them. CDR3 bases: TGCGCCAGCAGCAAGGGACCCCCCTTAGTGCAGTTCTTC. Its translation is CASSKGPPLVQFF.

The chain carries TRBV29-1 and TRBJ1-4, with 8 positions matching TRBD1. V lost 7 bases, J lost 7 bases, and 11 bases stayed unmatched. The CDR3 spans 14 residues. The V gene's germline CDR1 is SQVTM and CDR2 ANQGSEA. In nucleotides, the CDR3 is TGCAGCGGCGGCGGGTACGGGACAGGTGAAAAACTGTTTTTT. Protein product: CSGGGYGTGEKLFF.

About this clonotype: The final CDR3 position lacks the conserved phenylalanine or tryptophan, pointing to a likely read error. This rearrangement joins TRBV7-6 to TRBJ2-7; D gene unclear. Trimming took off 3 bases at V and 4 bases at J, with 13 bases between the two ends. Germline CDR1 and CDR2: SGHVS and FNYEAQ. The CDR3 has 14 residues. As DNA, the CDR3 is TGTGCCAGCAGCTTGGACGGCAGAAAATACGAGCAGTACCTC. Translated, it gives CASSLDGRKYEQYL.

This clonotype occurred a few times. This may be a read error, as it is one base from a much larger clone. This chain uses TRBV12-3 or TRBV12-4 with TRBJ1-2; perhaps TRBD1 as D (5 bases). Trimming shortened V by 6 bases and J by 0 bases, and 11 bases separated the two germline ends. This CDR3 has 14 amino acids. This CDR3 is CASSSQGSNYGYTF. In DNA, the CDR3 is TGTGCCAGCAGCAGCCAGGGATCTAACTATGGCTACACCTTC.

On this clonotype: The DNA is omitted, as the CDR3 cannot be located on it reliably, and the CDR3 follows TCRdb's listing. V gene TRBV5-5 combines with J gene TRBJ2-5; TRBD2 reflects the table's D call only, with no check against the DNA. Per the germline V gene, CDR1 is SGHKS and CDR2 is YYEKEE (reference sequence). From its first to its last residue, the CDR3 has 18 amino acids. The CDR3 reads CDSSFYICSARVLETQYF.

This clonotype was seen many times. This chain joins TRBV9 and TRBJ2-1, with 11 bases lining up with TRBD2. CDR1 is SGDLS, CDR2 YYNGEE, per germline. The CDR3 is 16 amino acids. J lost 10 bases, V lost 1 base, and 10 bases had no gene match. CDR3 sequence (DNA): TGTGCCAGCAGCGTAACCGGGACTAGCGGTTTTGGGGAGCAGTTCTTC. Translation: CASSVTGTSGFGEQFF.

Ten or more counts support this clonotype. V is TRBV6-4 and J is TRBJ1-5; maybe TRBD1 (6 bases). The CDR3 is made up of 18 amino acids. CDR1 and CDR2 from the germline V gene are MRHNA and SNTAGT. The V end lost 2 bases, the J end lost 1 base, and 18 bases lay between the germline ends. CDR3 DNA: TGTGCCAGCAGTGACAAGGCAGGGGAAGTGTGGAGCAATCAGCCCCAGCATTTT. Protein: CASSDKAGEVWSNQPQHF.

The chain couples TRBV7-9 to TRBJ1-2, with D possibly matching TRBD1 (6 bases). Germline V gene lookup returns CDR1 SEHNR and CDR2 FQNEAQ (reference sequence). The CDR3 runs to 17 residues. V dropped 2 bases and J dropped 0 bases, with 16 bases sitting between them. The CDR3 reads CASSLSGARGPNYGYTF. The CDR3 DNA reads TGTGCCAGCAGCTTAAGCGGGGCCAGGGGACCTAACTATGGCTACACCTTC.

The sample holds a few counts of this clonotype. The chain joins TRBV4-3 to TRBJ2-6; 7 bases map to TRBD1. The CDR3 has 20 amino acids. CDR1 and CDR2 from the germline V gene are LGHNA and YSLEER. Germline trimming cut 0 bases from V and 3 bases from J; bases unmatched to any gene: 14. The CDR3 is CASSQDALGERGLGANVLTF. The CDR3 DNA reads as TGCGCCAGCAGCCAAGATGCGTTGGGTGAGAGGGGGCTTGGGGCCAACGTCCTGACTTTC.

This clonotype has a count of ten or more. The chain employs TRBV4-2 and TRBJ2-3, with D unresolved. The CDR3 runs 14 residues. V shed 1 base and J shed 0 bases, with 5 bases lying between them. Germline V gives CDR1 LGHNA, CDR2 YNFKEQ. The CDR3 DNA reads TGTGCCAGCAGCCAAGTGACTAGCACAGATACGCAGTATTTT. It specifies CASSQVTSTDTQYF.